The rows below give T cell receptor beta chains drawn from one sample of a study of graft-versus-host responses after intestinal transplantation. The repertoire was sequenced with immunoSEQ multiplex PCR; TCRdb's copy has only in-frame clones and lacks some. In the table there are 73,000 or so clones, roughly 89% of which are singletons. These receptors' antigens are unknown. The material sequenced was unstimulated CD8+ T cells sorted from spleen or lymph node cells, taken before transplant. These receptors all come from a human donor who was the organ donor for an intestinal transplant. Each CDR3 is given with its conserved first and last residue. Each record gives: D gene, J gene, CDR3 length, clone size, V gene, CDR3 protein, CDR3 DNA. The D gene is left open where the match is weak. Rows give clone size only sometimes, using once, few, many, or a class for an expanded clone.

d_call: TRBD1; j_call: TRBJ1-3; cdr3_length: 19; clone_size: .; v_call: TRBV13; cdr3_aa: CASSLGIGTGGDAGNTIYF; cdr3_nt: TGTGCCAGCAGCTTAGGAATTGGGACAGGGGGCGACGCTGGAAACACCATATATTTT
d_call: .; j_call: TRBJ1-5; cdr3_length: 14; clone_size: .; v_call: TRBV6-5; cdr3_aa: CASSSDYSNQPQHF; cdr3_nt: TGTGCCAGCAGTTCAGATTATAGCAATCAGCCCCAGCATTTT
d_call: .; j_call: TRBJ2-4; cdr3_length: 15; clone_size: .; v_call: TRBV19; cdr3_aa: CASSISSFTQNIQYF; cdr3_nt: TGTGCCAGTAGTATTAGCAGCTTTACCCAAAACATTCAGTACTTC
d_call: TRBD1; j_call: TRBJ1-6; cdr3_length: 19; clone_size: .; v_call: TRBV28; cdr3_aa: CASSFKTGTGDFYNSPLHF; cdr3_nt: TGTGCCAGCAGTTTTAAAACCGGGACAGGTGACTTTTATAATTCACCCCTCCACTTT
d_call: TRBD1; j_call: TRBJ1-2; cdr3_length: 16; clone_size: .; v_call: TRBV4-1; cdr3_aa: CASSQPSPQGEKGYTF; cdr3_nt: TGCGCCAGCAGCCAACCCTCTCCGCAGGGGGAGAAAGGCTACACCTTC
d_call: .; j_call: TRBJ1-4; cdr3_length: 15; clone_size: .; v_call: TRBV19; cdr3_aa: CASSGRDETNEKLFF; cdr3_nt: TGTGCCAGTAGCGGGAGGGATGAGACTAATGAAAAACTGTTTTTT
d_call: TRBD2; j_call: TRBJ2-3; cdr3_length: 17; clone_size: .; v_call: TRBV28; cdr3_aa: CASSPSGEITSTDTQYF; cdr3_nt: TGTGCCAGCTCTCCCAGCGGGGAGATAACTAGCACAGATACGCAGTATTTT
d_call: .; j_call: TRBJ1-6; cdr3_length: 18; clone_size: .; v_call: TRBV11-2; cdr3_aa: CASSLDRLGAKIRSPLHF; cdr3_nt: TGTGCCAGCAGCTTAGATCGGCTCGGAGCAAAAATTCGTTCACCCCTCCACTTT
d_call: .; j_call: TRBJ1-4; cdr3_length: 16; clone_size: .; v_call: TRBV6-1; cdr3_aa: CASSEARGWTNEKLFF; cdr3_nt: TGTGCCAGCAGTGAAGCCAGGGGTTGGACTAATGAAAAACTGTTTTTT
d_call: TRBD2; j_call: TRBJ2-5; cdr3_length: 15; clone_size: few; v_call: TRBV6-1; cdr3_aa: CASSELAGAQETQYF; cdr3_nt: TGTGCCAGCAGTGAACTAGCGGGGGCCCAAGAGACCCAGTACTTC
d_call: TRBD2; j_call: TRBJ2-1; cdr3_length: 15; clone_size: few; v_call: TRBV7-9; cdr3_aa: CASSRLTGLENEQFF; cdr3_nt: TGTGCCAGCAGCCGCCTGACGGGACTAGAGAATGAGCAGTTCTTC
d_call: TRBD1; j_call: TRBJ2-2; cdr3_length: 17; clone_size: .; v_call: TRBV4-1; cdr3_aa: CASSLYPGQLGTGELFF; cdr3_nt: TGCGCCAGCAGCCTTTATCCGGGACAGTTGGGCACCGGGGAGCTGTTTTTT
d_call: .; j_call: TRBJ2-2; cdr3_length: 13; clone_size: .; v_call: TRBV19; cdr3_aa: CASSLYTTGELFF; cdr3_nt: TGTGCCAGTAGCCTATATACCACCGGGGAGCTGTTTTTT
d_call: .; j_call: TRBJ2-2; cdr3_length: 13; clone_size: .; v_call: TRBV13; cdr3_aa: CASSFEEDGELFF; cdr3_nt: TGTGCCAGCAGCTTTGAGGAGGACGGGGAGCTGTTTTTT
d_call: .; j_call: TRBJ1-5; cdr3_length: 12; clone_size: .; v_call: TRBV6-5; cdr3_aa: CASSPGNQPQHF; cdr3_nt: TGTGCCAGCAGTCCTGGCAATCAGCCCCAGCATTTT
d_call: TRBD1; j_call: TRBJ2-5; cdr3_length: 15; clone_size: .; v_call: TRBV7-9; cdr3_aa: CASSGEGAGWRTQYF; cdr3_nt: TGTGCCAGCAGTGGTGAGGGGGCCGGTTGGAGGACCCAGTACTTC
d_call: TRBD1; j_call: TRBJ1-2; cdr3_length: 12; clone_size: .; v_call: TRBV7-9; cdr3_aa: CASSPRTGGYTF; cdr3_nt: TGTGCCAGCAGTCCGAGGACAGGGGGCTACACCTTC
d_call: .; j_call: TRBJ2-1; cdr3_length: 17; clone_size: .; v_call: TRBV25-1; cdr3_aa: CASSGGPTIPPYNEQFF; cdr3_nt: TGTGCCAGCAGTGGGGGCCCGACCATTCCCCCCTACAATGAGCAGTTCTTC
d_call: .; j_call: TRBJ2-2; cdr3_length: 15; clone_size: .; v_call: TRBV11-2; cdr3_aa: CASSFESGPSGELFF; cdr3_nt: TGTGCCAGCAGCTTCGAGAGTGGGCCGTCCGGGGAGCTGTTTTTT
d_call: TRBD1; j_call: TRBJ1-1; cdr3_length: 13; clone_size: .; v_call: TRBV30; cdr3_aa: CAWATGGFTEAFF; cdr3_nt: TGTGCCTGGGCGACAGGGGGGTTCACTGAAGCTTTCTTT
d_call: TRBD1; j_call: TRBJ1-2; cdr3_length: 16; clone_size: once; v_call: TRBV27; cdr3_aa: CASSRRDRDVIHGYTF; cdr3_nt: TGTGCCAGCAGTCGCAGGGACAGGGATGTCATTCATGGCTACACCTTC
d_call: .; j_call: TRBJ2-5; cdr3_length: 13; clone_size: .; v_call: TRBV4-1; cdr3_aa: CASSAPGGETQYF; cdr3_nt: TGCGCCAGCAGCGCACCCGGGGGAGAGACCCAGTACTTC
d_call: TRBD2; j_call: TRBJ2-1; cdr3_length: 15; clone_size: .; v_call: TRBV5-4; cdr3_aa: CASSQGLADYNEQFF; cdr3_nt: TGTGCCAGCAGCCAGGGACTAGCGGACTACAATGAGCAGTTCTTC
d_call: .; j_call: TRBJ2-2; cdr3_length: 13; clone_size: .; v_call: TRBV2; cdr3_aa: CASRDSNTGELFF; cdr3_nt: TGTGCCAGCAGGGACAGCAACACCGGGGAGCTGTTTTTT
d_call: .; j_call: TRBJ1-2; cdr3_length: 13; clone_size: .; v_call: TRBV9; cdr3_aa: CASSGASHYGYTF; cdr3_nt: TGTGCCAGCAGCGGGGCGTCTCACTATGGCTACACCTTC
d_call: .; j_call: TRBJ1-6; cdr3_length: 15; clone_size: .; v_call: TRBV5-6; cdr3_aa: CASSGAGSYNSPLHF; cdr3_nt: TGTGCCAGCAGCGGGGCGGGATCCTATAATTCACCCCTCCACTTT
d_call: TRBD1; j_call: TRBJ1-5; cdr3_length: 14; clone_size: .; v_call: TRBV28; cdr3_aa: CASSLGQRNQPQHF; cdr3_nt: TGTGCCAGCAGTTTGGGACAGCGTAATCAGCCCCAGCATTTT
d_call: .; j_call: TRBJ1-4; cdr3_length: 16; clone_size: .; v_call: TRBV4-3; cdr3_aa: CASSQAGTSALVELFF; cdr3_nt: TGCGCCAGCAGCCAGGCCGGGACATCCGCTCTGGTGGAACTGTTTTTT
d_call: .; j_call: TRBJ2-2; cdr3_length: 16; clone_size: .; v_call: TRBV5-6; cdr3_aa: CASSSRRGGYTGELFF; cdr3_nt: TGTGCCAGCAGCTCGCGGAGGGGGGGGTACACCGGGGAGCTGTTTTTT
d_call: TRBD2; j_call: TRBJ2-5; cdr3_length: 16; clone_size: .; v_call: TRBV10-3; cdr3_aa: CAISGGTSGGEETQYF; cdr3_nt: TGTGCCATCAGTGGGGGGACTAGCGGGGGAGAAGAGACCCAGTACTTC
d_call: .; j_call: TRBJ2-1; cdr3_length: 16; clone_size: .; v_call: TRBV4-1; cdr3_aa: CASSQASEGYYNEQFF; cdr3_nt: TGCGCCAGCAGCCAGGCTTCGGAGGGTTACTACAATGAGCAGTTCTTC
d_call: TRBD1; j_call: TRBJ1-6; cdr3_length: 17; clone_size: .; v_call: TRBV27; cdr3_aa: CASSLSGTGAKNSPLHF; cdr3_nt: TGTGCCAGCAGTTTATCTGGCACAGGGGCGAAAAATTCACCCCTCCACTTT
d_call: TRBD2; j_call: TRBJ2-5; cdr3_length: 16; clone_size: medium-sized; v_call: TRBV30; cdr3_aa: CAWRRLVGGGEETQYF; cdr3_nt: TGTGCCTGGAGGCGCCTAGTGGGCGGGGGGGAAGAGACCCAGTACTTC
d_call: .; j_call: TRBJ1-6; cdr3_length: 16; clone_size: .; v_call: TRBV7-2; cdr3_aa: CASSLGRQSHNSPLHF; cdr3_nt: TGTGCCAGCAGCTTAGGGCGACAGAGTCACAATTCACCCCTCCACTTT
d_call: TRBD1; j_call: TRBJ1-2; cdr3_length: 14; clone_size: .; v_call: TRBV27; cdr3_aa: CASRAGTDIYGYTF; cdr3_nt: TGTGCCAGCAGGGCCGGGACAGACATCTATGGCTACACCTTC
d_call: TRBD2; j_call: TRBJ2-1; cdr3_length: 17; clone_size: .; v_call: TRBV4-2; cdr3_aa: CASSQGLAGDPSHEQFF; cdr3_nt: TGTGCCAGCAGCCAGGGACTAGCGGGGGACCCCTCCCATGAGCAGTTCTTC
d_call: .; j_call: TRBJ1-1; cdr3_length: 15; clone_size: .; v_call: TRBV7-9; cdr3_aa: CASSFRRGVNTEAFF; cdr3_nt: TGTGCCAGCAGCTTCAGACGGGGGGTGAACACTGAAGCTTTCTTT
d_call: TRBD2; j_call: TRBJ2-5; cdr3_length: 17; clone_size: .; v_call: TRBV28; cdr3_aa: CASSLWPSGGAGETQYF; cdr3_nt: TGTGCCAGCAGTTTATGGCCTAGCGGGGGCGCCGGGGAGACCCAGTACTTC
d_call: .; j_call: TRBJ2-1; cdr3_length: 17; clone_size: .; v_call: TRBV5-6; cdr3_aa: CASSLMYSGETYNEQFF; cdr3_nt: TGTGCCAGCAGCTTGATGTACTCCGGAGAGACCTACAATGAGCAGTTCTTC
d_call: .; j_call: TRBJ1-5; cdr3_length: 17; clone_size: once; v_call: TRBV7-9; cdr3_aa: CASSLGGLLYSNQPQHF; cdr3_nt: TGTGCCAGCAGCTTAGGAGGGTTACTATATAGCAATCAGCCCCAGCATTTT